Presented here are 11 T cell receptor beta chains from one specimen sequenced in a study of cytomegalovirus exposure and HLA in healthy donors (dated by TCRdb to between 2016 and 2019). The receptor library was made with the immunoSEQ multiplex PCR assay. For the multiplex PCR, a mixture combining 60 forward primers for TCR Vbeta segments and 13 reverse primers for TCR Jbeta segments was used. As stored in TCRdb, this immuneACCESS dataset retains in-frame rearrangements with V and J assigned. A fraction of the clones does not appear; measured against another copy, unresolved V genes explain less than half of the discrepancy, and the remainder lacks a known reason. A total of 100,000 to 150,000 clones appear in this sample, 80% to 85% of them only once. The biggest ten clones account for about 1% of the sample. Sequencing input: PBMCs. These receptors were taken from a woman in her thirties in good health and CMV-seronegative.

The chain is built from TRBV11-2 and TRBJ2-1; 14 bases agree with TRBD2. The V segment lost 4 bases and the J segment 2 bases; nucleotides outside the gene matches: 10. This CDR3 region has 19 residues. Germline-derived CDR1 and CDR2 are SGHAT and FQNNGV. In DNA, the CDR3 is TGTGCCAGCAGCTCCCCCGGGACTAGCGGGGGATGGGCCTACAATGAGCAGTTCTTC. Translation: CASSSPGTSGGWAYNEQFF.

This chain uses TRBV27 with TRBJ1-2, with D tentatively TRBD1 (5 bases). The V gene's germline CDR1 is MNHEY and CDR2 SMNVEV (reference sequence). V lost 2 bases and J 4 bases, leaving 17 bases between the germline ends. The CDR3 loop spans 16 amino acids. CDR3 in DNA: TGTGCCAGCAGTTTAGCGGCGGCAGGGCCGTTCTATGGCTACACCTTC. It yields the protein CASSLAAAGPFYGYTF.

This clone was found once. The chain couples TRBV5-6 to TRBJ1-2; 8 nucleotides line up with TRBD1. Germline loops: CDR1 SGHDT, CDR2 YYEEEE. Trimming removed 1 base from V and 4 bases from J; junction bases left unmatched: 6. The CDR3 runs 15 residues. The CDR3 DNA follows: TGTGCCAGCAGCTTGCCGGACAGGGTGGGCTATGGCTACACCTTC. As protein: CASSLPDRVGYGYTF.

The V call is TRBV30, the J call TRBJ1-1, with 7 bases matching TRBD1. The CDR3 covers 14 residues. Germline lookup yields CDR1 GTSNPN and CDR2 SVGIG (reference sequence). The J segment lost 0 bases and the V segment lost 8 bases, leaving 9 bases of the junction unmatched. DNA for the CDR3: TGTGCCACCCCCGGGACAGCAATGAACACTGAAGCTTTCTTT. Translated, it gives CATPGTAMNTEAFF.

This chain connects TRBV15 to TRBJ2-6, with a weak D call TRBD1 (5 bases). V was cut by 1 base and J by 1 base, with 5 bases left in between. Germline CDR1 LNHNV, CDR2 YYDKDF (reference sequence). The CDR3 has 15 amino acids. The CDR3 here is CATSRAGSGANVLTF. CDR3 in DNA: TGTGCCACCAGCAGAGCAGGGTCTGGGGCCAACGTCCTGACTTTC.

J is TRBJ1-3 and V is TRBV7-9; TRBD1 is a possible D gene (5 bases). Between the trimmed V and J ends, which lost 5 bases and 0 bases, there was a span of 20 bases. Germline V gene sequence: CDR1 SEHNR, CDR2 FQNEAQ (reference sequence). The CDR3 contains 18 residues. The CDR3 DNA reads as TGTGCCAGCAGCCCGAGACAGCCGATAATGACCTCTGGAAACACCATATATTTT. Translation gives CASSPRQPIMTSGNTIYF.

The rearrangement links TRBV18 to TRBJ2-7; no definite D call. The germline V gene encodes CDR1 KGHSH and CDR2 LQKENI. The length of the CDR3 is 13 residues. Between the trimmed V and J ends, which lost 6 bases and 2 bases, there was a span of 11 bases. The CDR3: CASSTASAYEQYF. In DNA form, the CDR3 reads TGTGCCAGCTCGACTGCCAGCGCCTACGAGCAGTACTTC. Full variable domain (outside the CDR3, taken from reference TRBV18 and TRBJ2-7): NAGVMQNPRHLVRRRGQEARLRCSPMKGHSHVYWYRQLPEEGLKFMVYLQKENIIDESGMPKERFSAEFPKEGPSILRIQQVVRGDSAAYFCASSTASAYEQYFGPGTRLTVT.

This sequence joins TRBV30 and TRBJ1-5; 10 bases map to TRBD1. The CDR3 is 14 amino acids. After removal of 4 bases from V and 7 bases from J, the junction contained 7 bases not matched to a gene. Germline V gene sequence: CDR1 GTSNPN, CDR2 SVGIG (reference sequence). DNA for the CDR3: TGTGCCTGGACCCGACAGGGGGCCGGGCAGCCCCAGCATTTT. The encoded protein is CAWTRQGAGQPQHF.

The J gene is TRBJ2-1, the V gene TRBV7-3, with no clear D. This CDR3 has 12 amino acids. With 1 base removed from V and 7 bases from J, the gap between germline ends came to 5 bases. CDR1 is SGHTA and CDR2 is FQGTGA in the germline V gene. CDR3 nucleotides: TGTGCCAGCAGCTTAATCGGGAATGAGCAGTTCTTC. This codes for CASSLIGNEQFF.

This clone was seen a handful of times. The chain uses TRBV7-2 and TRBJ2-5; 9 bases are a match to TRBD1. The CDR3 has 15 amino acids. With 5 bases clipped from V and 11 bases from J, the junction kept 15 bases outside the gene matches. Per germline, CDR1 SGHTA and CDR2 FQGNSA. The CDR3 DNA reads TGTGCCAGCAGCCCCCAGGCAGGGACAGGGAGGTGGCAGTACTTC. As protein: CASSPQAGTGRWQYF.

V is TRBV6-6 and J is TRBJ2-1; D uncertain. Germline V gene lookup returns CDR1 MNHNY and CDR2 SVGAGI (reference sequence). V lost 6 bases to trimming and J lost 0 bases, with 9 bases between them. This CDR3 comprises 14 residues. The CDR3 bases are TGTGCCAGCAGCGGTATTCTCTCCTACAATGAGCAGTTCTTC. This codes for CASSGILSYNEQFF.